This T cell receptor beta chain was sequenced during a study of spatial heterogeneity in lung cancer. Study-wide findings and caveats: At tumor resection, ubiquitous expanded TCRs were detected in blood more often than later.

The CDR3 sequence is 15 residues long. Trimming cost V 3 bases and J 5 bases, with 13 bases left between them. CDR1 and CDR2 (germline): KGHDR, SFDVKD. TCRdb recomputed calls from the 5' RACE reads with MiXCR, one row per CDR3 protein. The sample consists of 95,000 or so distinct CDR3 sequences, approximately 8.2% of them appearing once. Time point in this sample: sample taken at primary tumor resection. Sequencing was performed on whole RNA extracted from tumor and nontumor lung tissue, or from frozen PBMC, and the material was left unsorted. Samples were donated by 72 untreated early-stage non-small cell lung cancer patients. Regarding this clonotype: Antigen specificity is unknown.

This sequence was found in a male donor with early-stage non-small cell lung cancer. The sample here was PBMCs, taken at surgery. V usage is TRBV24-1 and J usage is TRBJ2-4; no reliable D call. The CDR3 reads CATSDPSIGQNIQYF. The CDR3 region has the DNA TGTGCCACCAGTGATCCGAGCATTGGGCAAAACATTCAGTACTTC.